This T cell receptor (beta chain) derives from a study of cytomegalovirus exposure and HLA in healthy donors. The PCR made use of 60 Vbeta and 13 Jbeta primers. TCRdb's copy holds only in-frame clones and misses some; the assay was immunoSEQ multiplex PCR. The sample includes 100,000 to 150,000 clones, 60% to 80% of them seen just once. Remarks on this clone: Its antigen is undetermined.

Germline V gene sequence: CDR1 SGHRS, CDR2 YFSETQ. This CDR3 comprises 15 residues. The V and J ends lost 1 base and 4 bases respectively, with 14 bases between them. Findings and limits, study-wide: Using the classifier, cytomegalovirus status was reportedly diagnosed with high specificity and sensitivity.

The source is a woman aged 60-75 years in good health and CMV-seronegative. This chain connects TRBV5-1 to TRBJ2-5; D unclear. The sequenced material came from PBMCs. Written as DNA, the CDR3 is TGCGCCAGCAGCTTGAATGAAATGGGCCCAGAGACCCAGTACTTC. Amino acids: CASSLNEMGPETQYF.